This T cell receptor (beta chain) was recovered during a study of cytomegalovirus exposure and HLA in healthy donors. Study-wide findings and caveats: Most TCR sequences were uncommon, yet certain public TCRs appeared in many donors. Sequencing depth across donors, presence/absence analyses assumed, was roughly uniform. A later analysis by the authors found several of the most significant clusters apparently linked to common viral pathogens. Data from an earlier analysis indicated that most TCR beta V segments were productive either about 90% or about 30% of the time.

The CDR3 covers 16 residues. J lost 1 base, V lost 6 bases, and 10 bases had no gene match. Germline V lookup: CDR1 SGHNT, CDR2 YYREEE (reference sequence). With regard to this clone: Its antigen is undetermined.

The PCR had 60 Vbeta and 13 Jbeta primers. Only in-frame clones appear in the TCRdb table, and some are missing; sequencing was by immunoSEQ multiplex PCR. The sample contains 60,000 to 95,000 clones, approximately 81% of which appear only once. This TCR came from a woman aged 40 to 50 in good health and CMV-seropositive. The source material was PBMCs. The chain employs TRBV5-4 and TRBJ1-3; TRBD1 aligns across 7 bases. The CDR3 coding sequence is TGTGCCAGCACCCCAGACAGGGAAAAGTCTGGAAACACCATATATTTT. Residues: CASTPDREKSGNTIYF.